The present T cell receptor beta chain was sequenced within a study of blood T cell repertoires in COVID-19. Generated by immunoSEQ multiplex PCR, the TCRdb table keeps only in-frame clones and is missing some. The table records 55,000 to 65,000 clones, just over 85% of them present only once. The sequence came from a man aged 55 to 70 with acute or convalescent COVID-19. Sequenced sample: peripheral blood.

The CDR3 spells CASSGSGGLLYGYTF. The CDR3 DNA sequence: TGTGCCAGTAGTGGGTCAGGGGGCCTCCTCTATGGCTACACCTTC. The V call is TRBV19, the J call TRBJ1-2, with TRBD1 matching over 8 bases. V shed 5 bases and J 4 bases; nucleotides not matched to a gene: 9. The germline gives CDR1 LNHDA, CDR2 SQIVND (reference sequence). The CDR3 is 15 amino acids.